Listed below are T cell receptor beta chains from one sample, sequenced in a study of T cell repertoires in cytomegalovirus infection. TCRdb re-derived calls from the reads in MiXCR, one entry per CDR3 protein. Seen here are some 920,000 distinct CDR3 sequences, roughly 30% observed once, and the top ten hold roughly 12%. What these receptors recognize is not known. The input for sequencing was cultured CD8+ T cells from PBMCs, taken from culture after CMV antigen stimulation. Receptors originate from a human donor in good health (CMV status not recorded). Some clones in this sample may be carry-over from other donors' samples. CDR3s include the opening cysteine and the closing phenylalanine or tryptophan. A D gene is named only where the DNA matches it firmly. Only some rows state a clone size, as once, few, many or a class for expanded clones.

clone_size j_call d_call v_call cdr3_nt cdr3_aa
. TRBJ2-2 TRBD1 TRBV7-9 TGTGCCAGCAGCCCCCCAGGGGGCTCAGGCGGGGAGCTGTTTTTT CASSPPGGSGGELFF
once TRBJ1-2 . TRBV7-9 TGTGCCAGCAGCTTATCATCTATTGACGGATATGGCTACACCTTC CASSLSSIDGYGYTF
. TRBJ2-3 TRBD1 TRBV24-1 TGTGCCACCAGTGACCCCGGGACAGGGGTGGAAGATACGCAGTATTTT CATSDPGTGVEDTQYF
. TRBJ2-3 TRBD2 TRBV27 TGTGCCAACAGTCCTCACCCGGGACTGGCGGGGGGGCCTGGCACAGATACGCAGTATTTT CANSPHPGLAGGPGTDTQYF
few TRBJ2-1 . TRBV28 TGTGCCAGCAGCTCTCAGGGGGCGGGGGAGGAGGAGCAGTTCTTC CASSSQGAGEEEQFF
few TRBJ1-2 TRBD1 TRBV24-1 TGTGCCACCAGTGATCCTGACAGGGATTATGGCTACACCTTC CATSDPDRDYGYTF
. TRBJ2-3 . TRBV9 TGTGCCAGCAGCGTAGAGGGACGTTACGGCGATACGCAGTATTTT CASSVEGRYGDTQYF
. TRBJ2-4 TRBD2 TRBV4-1 TGCGCCAGCAGCCGCCCCCCAGCGGGGGGGGTAAACATTCAGTACTTC CASSRPPAGGVNIQYF
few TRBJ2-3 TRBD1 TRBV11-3 TGTGCCAGCAGCCCGCGGACAGGGGGCCTTAGGACAGATACGCAGTATTTT CASSPRTGGLRTDTQYF
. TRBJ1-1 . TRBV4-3 TGCGCCAGCAGCCATGAGGAAGGGGGGTGGACTGAAGCTTTCTTT CASSHEEGGWTEAFF
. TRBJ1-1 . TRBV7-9 TGTGCCAGCAGCTCCCCATCCAGACAACCAGTCGTGGCTTTCTTT CASSSPSRQPVVAFF
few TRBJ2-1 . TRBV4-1 TGCGCCAGCAGCCAAGAACCCCTCCACAATGAGCAGTTCTTC CASSQEPLHNEQFF
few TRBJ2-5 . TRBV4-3 TGCGCCAGCAGCCAAGCTTGGGGGCAGACCCAGTACTTC CASSQAWGQTQYF
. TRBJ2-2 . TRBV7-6 TGTGCCAGCAGCCCCGCAGTGGAGGCTGGAACCGGGGAGCTGTTTTTT CASSPAVEAGTGELFF
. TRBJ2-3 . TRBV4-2 TGTGCCAGCAGCCAAACCACTACGGCAGATACGCAGTATTTT CASSQTTTADTQYF
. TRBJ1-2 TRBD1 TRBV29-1 TGCAGCGTTGAGTCCGGACAGGGACTCTTTTATGGCTACACCTTC CSVESGQGLFYGYTF